One and the same sample provided the 10 T cell receptor beta chains below, sequenced in a study of tumor-infiltrating lymphocytes in primary liver carcinoma. Researchers drew blood RNA from unsorted whole blood and extracted germline DNA as well. With around 520 ng total RNA as template and a constant-region primer, TCR beta cDNA was made. For TCR beta, libraries were produced by three nested multiplex PCR rounds using slightly modified ARM-PCR. For 10 cycles apiece, the opening two PCR rounds ran with TRBV1-TRBV30 forward primers and a C-beta reverse primer. MiXCR was run by TCRdb on the multiplex PCR reads, yielding one entry per CDR3 protein. Of hundreds of thousands of distinct CDR3 sequences listed, around three fifths are singletons. Material for sequencing was peripheral blood. Receptor source: a woman aged 30 to 39 with primary liver carcinoma and hepatitis B virus infection.

This clonotype appeared once. The gene calls are TRBV7-9 and TRBJ2-7; D not certain. CDR3 length: 12 amino acids. V gave up 1 base and J gave up 7 bases, with 8 bases separating them. CDR1 SEHNR and CDR2 FQNEAQ come from the germline V gene (reference sequence). The CDR3 DNA is TGTGCCAGCAGCTTAGGGGATATGGAGCAGTACTTC. Translating it yields CASSLGDMEQYF.

Remarks on this clonotype: This CDR3 fails to terminate in the conserved phenylalanine or tryptophan, so it likely reflects a read error. The V call is TRBV28, the J call TRBJ2-7; 7 positions agree with TRBD2. V trimming: 5 bases; J trimming: 1 base; junction bases outside the gene matches: 8. The CDR3 has 15 amino acids. Germline V CDR1 and CDR2: MDHEN, SYDVKM. The CDR3 sequence is CASSTPPGGSYEQYS. As DNA, the CDR3 is TGTGCCAGCAGTACCCCACCGGGGGGTTCCTACGAGCAGTACTCC.

As for this clonotype: One base away lies a much larger clone, so this may be a sequencing read error. The V call is TRBV4-2, the J call TRBJ1-5; D might be TRBD1 (6 bases). The V gene's germline CDR1 is LGHNA and CDR2 YNFKEQ. The CDR3 is made up of 16 amino acids. This CDR3 is CVSSQDWAGGNQPQHF. The CDR3 coding sequence is TGTGTCAGCAGCCAAGATTGGGCAGGGGGCAATCAGCCCCAGCATTTT.

V usage is TRBV4-1 and J usage is TRBJ1-2; TRBD1 agrees at 7 bases. CDR1 MGHRA and CDR2 YSYEKL come from the germline V gene. The V and J ends lost 1 base and 6 bases, in that order; junction bases with no gene match: 8. The CDR3 length is 15 residues. This chain's CDR3 is CASSQGDRVNDGYTF. In nucleotides, the CDR3 is TGCGCCAGCAGCCAAGGAGACAGGGTGAATGATGGCTACACCTTC.

Concerning this clonotype itself: A much larger clone sits a single nucleotide away, making a read error possible. The genes are TRBV6-2 or TRBV6-3 and TRBJ2-7, with no clear D. Germline-derived CDR1 and CDR2 are MNHEY and SVGEGT. With 5 bases removed from V and 3 bases from J, the gap between germline ends came to 23 bases. CDR3 length: 17 amino acids. The CDR3 DNA reads as TGTGCCAGCAGTCAGCTACTTTGGCAGAGTAAGGACTACGAGCAGTACTTC. This sequence encodes CASSQLLWQSKDYEQYF.

As for this clonotype: A much larger clone differs from this one at a single base, so this may be a read error. The chain carries TRBV29-1 and TRBJ2-7, with a weak D call TRBD2 (5 bases). This CDR3 region has 13 residues. Germline assignment: CDR1 SQVTM and CDR2 ANQGSEA. Trimming pared 3 bases from V and 5 bases from J, leaving 14 bases between. CDR3 region: CSVDAGVPHEQYF. CDR3 coding DNA: TGCAGCGTTGACGCGGGCGTCCCCCACGAGCAGTACTTC.

The table lists this clonotype with a count of one. Just one base apart from a much larger clone, this may be a read error. The gene calls are TRBV29-1 and TRBJ2-3; possibly TRBD2 for D (5 bases). This CDR3 contains 13 residues. Trimming removed 4 bases from V and 4 bases from J, with 12 bases in between. Germline V gene data show CDR1 as SQVTM and CDR2 as ANQGSEA. The CDR3, as DNA: TGCAGCGTTGCGGAGATTAGCGCAGATACGCAGTATTTT. This sequence encodes CSVAEISADTQYF.

The chain recombines TRBV5-5 with TRBJ1-5; perhaps TRBD1 as D (5 bases). The CDR3 loop spans 13 amino acids. Germline V gene data show CDR1 as SGHKS and CDR2 as YYEKEE (reference sequence). V lost 2 bases and J 7 bases, leaving 10 bases between the germline ends. The CDR3 protein is CASSFREAQPQHF. The CDR3 nucleotides read TGTGCCAGCAGCTTCAGGGAGGCCCAGCCCCAGCATTTT.

This clonotype has only a few counts. This CDR3 reads CASSLEADRGWRETQYF. The DNA for the CDR3 is TGTGCCAGCAGCTTGGAGGCCGACAGGGGATGGCGAGAGACCCAGTACTTC. The V call is TRBV5-6, the J call TRBJ2-5; 8 bases map to TRBD1. This CDR3 comprises 17 residues. The ends lost 0 bases at V and 4 bases at J; junction bases unmatched: 11. Germline loops: CDR1 SGHDT, CDR2 YYEEEE.

This rearrangement joins TRBV29-1 to TRBJ2-4; 7 bases fit TRBD2. Germline V CDR1 and CDR2: SQVTM, ANQGSEA. The CDR3 has 11 residues. CDR3 protein: CIVDSGCIQYF. The CDR3 nucleotides are TGCATCGTGGATAGCGGGTGCATTCAGTACTTC.